The next 31 T cell receptor beta chains were all read from a single sample in a study of blood T cell repertoires in COVID-19. The assay was immunoSEQ multiplex PCR, and TCRdb's table has in-frame clones only and misses some. The sample lists about 250,000 clones, roughly 90% occurring once. Sequenced material: peripheral blood. All receptors come from a woman younger than 45 with acute or convalescent COVID-19.

The V call is TRBV11-2, the J call TRBJ2-3; a weak D match, TRBD2 (6 bases). This CDR3 is 16 amino acids long. Germline CDR1 and CDR2: SGHAT and FQNNGV. Trimming took 0 bases from V and 5 from J, leaving 15 bases between them. CDR3 nucleotides: TGTGCCAGCAGCTTAGAGGGGGGACCTCAATTAGATACGCAGTATTTT. Translated: CASSLEGGPQLDTQYF. The full variable domain, completed using reference TRBV11-2 and TRBJ2-3, is EAGVAQSPRYKIIEKRQSVAFWCNPISGHATLYWYQQILGQGPKLLIQFQNNGVVDDSQLPKDRFSAERLKGVDSTLKIQPAKLEDSAVYLCASSLEGGPQLDTQYFGPGTRLTVL.

The chain has TRBV27 and TRBJ2-7; 8 nucleotides agree with TRBD1. V lost 5 bases to trimming and J lost 6 bases; unmatched junction nucleotides: 12. Germline V gives CDR1 MNHEY, CDR2 SMNVEV (reference sequence). The CDR3 length is 15 residues. The CDR3 DNA is TGTGCCAGCAGTCTCTCCGGGACAGGAGACCTCGAGCAGTACTTC. Amino acid sequence: CASSLSGTGDLEQYF.

V is TRBV7-2 and J is TRBJ2-1, with 9 bases that match TRBD2. With 4 bases clipped from V and 3 bases from J, the junction kept 10 bases outside the gene matches. Germline-derived CDR1 and CDR2 are SGHTA and FQGNSA. This CDR3 is 17 amino acids long. The CDR3 is CASSYISGTSHYNEQFF. The CDR3, as DNA: TGTGCCAGCAGCTACATCAGTGGGACTAGCCACTACAATGAGCAGTTCTTC.

The chain has TRBV30 and TRBJ2-7; 9 nucleotides align to TRBD2. Germline CDR1 GTSNPN, CDR2 SVGIG (reference sequence). The V and J ends lost 1 base and 0 bases, in that order; junction bases with no gene match: 4. CDR3 length: 15 residues. This chain's CDR3 is CAWSASSGNSYEQYF. Here the CDR3 DNA reads TGTGCCTGGAGTGCCTCTAGCGGGAACTCCTACGAGCAGTACTTC.

At least ten counts were recorded for this clone. The V gene is TRBV9, the J gene TRBJ2-1; 8 bases agree with TRBD2. Germline CDR1 is SGDLS and CDR2 is YYNGEE. This CDR3 contains 14 residues. V was pared by 0 bases and J by 12 bases, with 8 bases of the junction left unmatched. CDR3 DNA sequence: TGTGCCAGCAGCGTAGATGCCGGGAGGGCCCGGCAGTTCTTC. Translating it yields CASSVDAGRARQFF.

The chain couples TRBV7-2 to TRBJ2-7; D is possibly TRBD1 (6 bases). Between the trimmed V and J ends, which lost 7 bases and 0 bases, there was a span of 16 bases. The CDR3 is 15 amino acids. Germline V CDR1 and CDR2: SGHTA, FQGNSA. The CDR3 protein is CASNSRAGASYEQYF. The CDR3 bases are TGTGCCAGCAACTCCCGGGCAGGGGCCTCCTACGAGCAGTACTTC.

The rearrangement joins TRBV11-3 to TRBJ2-1; D uncertain. This CDR3 is built from 15 residues. With 1 base removed from V and 2 bases from J, the gap between germline ends came to 9 bases. Per germline, CDR1 SGHNT and CDR2 YENEEA. The CDR3 DNA reads TGTGCCAGCAGCTTAGTACCCCTAACCTACAATGAGCAGTTCTTC. Translating it yields CASSLVPLTYNEQFF.

The chain is built from TRBV14 and TRBJ2-3; D is uncertain. V lost 3 bases to trimming and J lost 7 bases, with 11 bases between them. This CDR3 region has 13 residues. Germline values: CDR1 SGHDN, CDR2 FVKESK. CDR3 residues: CASSQLVANTQYF. CDR3 DNA sequence: TGTGCCAGCAGCCAGTTAGTTGCCAATACGCAGTATTTT.

The V and J genes are TRBV9 and TRBJ2-1; 9 bases fit TRBD1. The CDR3 consists of 17 residues. V trimming: 0 bases; J trimming: 8 bases; junction bases outside the gene matches: 12. Germline CDR1 is SGDLS and CDR2 is YYNGEE. The CDR3 is CASSVDPPGQGVDEQFF. In DNA form, the CDR3 reads TGTGCCAGCAGCGTAGACCCTCCGGGACAGGGAGTCGATGAGCAGTTCTTC.

The V call is TRBV30, the J call TRBJ1-3; perhaps TRBD1 as D (5 bases). The V end lost 2 bases, the J end lost 4 bases, and 9 bases lay between the germline ends. The CDR3 has 13 residues. Germline-derived CDR1 and CDR2 are GTSNPN and SVGIG (reference sequence). The CDR3 DNA reads as TGTGCCTGGAGTTCAGGGAGGGGAAACACCATATATTTT. Its translation: CAWSSGRGNTIYF.

The chain joins TRBV11-2 to TRBJ2-1; D is possibly TRBD2 (6 bases). This CDR3 has 15 residues. Germline V CDR1 and CDR2: SGHAT, FQNNGV. Trimming left V 4 bases short and J 9 bases short, with 19 bases between. CDR3 bases: TGTGCCAGCAGCTCAGGTAGCGGACGACTGGGTGAGCAGTTCTTC. The encoded protein is CASSSGSGRLGEQFF.

This chain links TRBV13 with TRBJ2-1, with TRBD2 matching 12 bases. This CDR3 region has 17 residues. Germline-derived CDR1 and CDR2 are PRHDT and FYEKMQ (reference sequence). J gave up 6 bases and V 5 bases, and 11 bases lay outside the gene matches. The CDR3 loop is CASSLQTSGSLGNEQFF. The DNA of the CDR3 is TGTGCCAGCAGCCTCCAGACTAGCGGGAGTCTGGGCAATGAGCAGTTCTTC.

The rearrangement joins TRBV29-1 to TRBJ1-1, with D hard to call. Germline V gives CDR1 SQVTM, CDR2 ANQGSEA. The CDR3 covers 10 residues. CDR3 coding DNA: TGCTCTGGGCAGAACACTGAAGCTTTCTTT. It encodes CSGQNTEAFF. The full variable domain, rest sourced from reference TRBV29-1 and TRBJ1-1, is SAVISQKPSRDICQRGTSLTIQCQVDSQVTMMFWYRQQPGQSLTLIATANQGSEATYESGFVIDKFPISRPNLTFSTLTVSNMSPEDSSIYLCSGQNTEAFFGQGTRLTVV.

The chain recombines TRBV7-8 with TRBJ1-3; 7 nucleotides match TRBD1. This CDR3 is 16 amino acids long. V trimming: 3 bases; J trimming: 0 bases; junction bases outside the gene matches: 5. Germline V gene data show CDR1 as SGHVS and CDR2 as FQNEAQ. The CDR3 here is CASSFTGAHSGNTIYF. CDR3 DNA sequence: TGTGCCAGCAGCTTTACAGGGGCCCACTCTGGAAACACCATATATTTT.

The V call is TRBV23-1, the J call TRBJ1-4; D not certain. TRBV23-1 is an ORF for which the function is uncertain. The CDR3 is 17 amino acids. The V end lost 4 bases, the J end lost 8 bases, and 23 bases lay between the germline ends. CDR3 coding DNA: TGCGCCAGCAGTCGTCGGCACCAAGAACCCGGGTACGAAAAACTGTTTTTT. It translates to CASSRRHQEPGYEKLFF.

This rearrangement joins TRBV23-1 to TRBJ2-7; 10 bases agree with TRBD1. TRBV23-1 is an ORF, and what it does is uncertain. The CDR3 is 14 amino acids. The ends lost 3 bases at V and 6 bases at J; junction bases unmatched: 5. CDR3 region: CASSHDRGPGEQYF. The CDR3 DNA sequence: TGCGCCAGCAGTCACGACAGGGGGCCGGGCGAGCAGTACTTC.

The J gene is TRBJ2-1, the V gene TRBV4-2, with TRBD2 matching over 8 bases. This CDR3 region has 15 residues. V lost 2 bases to trimming and J lost 10 bases; unmatched junction nucleotides: 10. Germline V gene sequence: CDR1 LGHNA, CDR2 YNFKEQ. The CDR3 protein is CASSQRTSTVSEQFF. The CDR3 region has the DNA TGTGCCAGCAGCCAAAGGACTAGCACCGTTAGCGAGCAGTTCTTC.

The chain couples TRBV6-5 to TRBJ1-2; TRBD1 matches 10 bases. The V segment lost 6 bases and the J segment 4 bases; nucleotides outside the gene matches: 8. The CDR3 is 15 amino acids. Germline values: CDR1 MNHEY, CDR2 SVGAGI. CDR3 in amino acids: CASSRGQGDGYGYTF. DNA of the CDR3: TGTGCCAGCAGCAGAGGACAGGGGGACGGCTATGGCTACACCTTC.

The sample holds a few counts of this clone. The V and J genes are TRBV12-3 or TRBV12-4 and TRBJ1-3, with unresolved D. V was trimmed by 3 bases and J by 4 bases, leaving 7 bases between them. The CDR3 sequence is 13 residues long. CDR3 residues: CASSFTQGNTIYF. The CDR3 region has the DNA TGTGCCAGCAGTTTCACCCAGGGAAACACCATATATTTT.

This clone appeared a few times. The genes are TRBV27 and TRBJ1-1; weak D call: TRBD1 (5 bases). This CDR3 comprises 15 residues. Germline CDR1 reads MNHEY; CDR2 reads SMNVEV (reference sequence). Trimming removed 0 bases at V and 4 bases at J, with 12 bases between. The CDR3 sequence: CASSLSRGMTTEAFF. The CDR3 coding sequence is TGTGCCAGCAGTTTATCGCGGGGGATGACCACTGAAGCTTTCTTT.

The chain carries TRBV2 and TRBJ1-5; maybe TRBD1 (5 bases). V lost 7 bases to trimming and J lost 7 bases, with 20 bases between them. The CDR3 totals 15 residues. Germline lookup yields CDR1 SNHLY and CDR2 FYNNEI. As DNA, the CDR3 is TGTGCCAGCACCGGATCGAAGGGGATTAGGCAGCCCCAGCATTTT. Its protein is CASTGSKGIRQPQHF.

The chain has TRBV3-1 (or the pseudogene TRBV3-2) and TRBJ2-5; 8 bases agree with TRBD2. The V gene's germline CDR1 is LGHDT and CDR2 YNNKEL (reference sequence). V gave up 1 base and J gave up 0 bases; unmatched junction bases: 19. The CDR3 has 21 residues. The CDR3 region has the DNA TGTGCCAGCAGCCAAGGCAAAACGGGAGGGAATCCAGATGAGTACCAAGAGACCCAGTACTTC. Protein sequence: CASSQGKTGGNPDEYQETQYF.

The CDR3 here is CASSVGRGSAPQHF. CDR3 in DNA: TGTGCCAGCAGCGTAGGGCGGGGCTCCGCGCCCCAGCATTTT. The chain joins TRBV5-8 to TRBJ1-5, with D possibly being TRBD1 (5 bases). Germline assignment: CDR1 SGHTS and CDR2 YDEGEE. The CDR3 has 14 amino acids. Trimming took off 4 bases at V and 9 bases at J, with 17 bases between the two ends.

DNA for the CDR3: TGTGCCAGTAGTGCGGGACAGGGGGCTGGAAACACCATATATTTT. Residues: CASSAGQGAGNTIYF. The chain recombines TRBV19 with TRBJ1-3; 11 positions agree with TRBD1. Trimming removed 5 bases from V and 2 bases from J; junction bases left unmatched: 2. Germline CDR1 is LNHDA and CDR2 is SQIVND (reference sequence). The CDR3 extends over 15 amino acids.

The chain uses TRBV7-2 and TRBJ1-6; the D gene is possibly TRBD1 (5 bases). The V gene lost 1 base and the J gene lost 10 bases, with 17 bases spanning the gap. The CDR3 extends over 16 amino acids. The germline gives CDR1 SGHTA, CDR2 FQGNSA. CDR3 amino acids: CASSLVATAFNSPLHF. CDR3 coding DNA: TGTGCCAGCAGCTTAGTGGCGACAGCCTTTAACTCACCCCTCCACTTT.

Remarks on this clone: This sample also contains other DNA sequences that code for the same CDR3. The J gene is TRBJ2-7, the V gene TRBV19, with 7 positions matching TRBD1. The junction had 5 bases not matched to a gene; V was cut back by 6 bases and J by 0 bases. The CDR3 totals 14 residues. Germline V gives CDR1 LNHDA, CDR2 SQIVND (reference sequence). CDR3 sequence (DNA): TGTGCCAGTAGACGGGACAGTAGCTCCTACGAGCAGTACTTC. It encodes CASRRDSSSYEQYF.

The chain combines TRBV12-3 or TRBV12-4 with TRBJ1-5, with no clear D. The germline V and J ends were trimmed by 6 bases and 3 bases, with 9 bases remaining between them. The CDR3 covers 13 residues. DNA for the CDR3: TGTGCCAGCAGGGCAGGCCTCAATCAGCCCCAGCATTTT. Encoded protein: CASRAGLNQPQHF.

The chain is built from TRBV27 and TRBJ1-2; tentatively, D is TRBD1 (5 bases). The V gene's germline CDR1 is MNHEY and CDR2 SMNVEV (reference sequence). This CDR3 comprises 17 residues. Trimming removed 5 bases from V and 4 bases from J, with 23 bases in between. The CDR3 coding sequence is TGTGCCAGCAGTACGAAGGGGCGGGACGTCTTCTCCTATGGCTACACCTTC. Translated, it gives CASSTKGRDVFSYGYTF.

V usage is TRBV3-1 (or the pseudogene TRBV3-2) and J usage is TRBJ2-2, with a weak D call TRBD2 (6 bases). Per germline, CDR1 LGHDT and CDR2 YNNKEL (reference sequence). V gave up 6 bases and J gave up 3 bases, with 11 bases separating them. The CDR3 loop spans 14 amino acids. This chain's CDR3 is CASRGDLDTGELFF. CDR3 sequence (DNA): TGTGCCAGCAGGGGGGACTTAGACACCGGGGAGCTGTTTTTT.

The chain employs TRBV19 and TRBJ2-1; D perhaps matches TRBD2 (6 bases). Germline V lookup: CDR1 LNHDA, CDR2 SQIVND (reference sequence). The CDR3 extends over 15 amino acids. V was cut by 5 bases and J by 4 bases, with 15 bases left in between. Here the CDR3 DNA reads TGTGCCAGTAGTGTAGCAGGAGGGATTTACAATGAGCAGTTCTTC. Protein product: CASSVAGGIYNEQFF.

The rearrangement links TRBV7-9 to TRBJ1-6, with 7 nucleotides matching TRBD1. The CDR3 length is 15 residues. The V gene's germline CDR1 is SEHNR and CDR2 FQNEAQ (reference sequence). V shed 2 bases and J 8 bases; nucleotides not matched to a gene: 6. The CDR3 spells CASSLLTGTDSPLHF. The CDR3 bases are TGTGCCAGCAGCTTATTGACAGGGACAGATTCACCCCTCCACTTT.